This T cell receptor beta chain was profiled in a study of cytomegalovirus exposure and HLA in healthy donors. The PCR contained 60 Vbeta and 13 Jbeta primers. The protocol was immunoSEQ multiplex PCR, while the TCRdb copy is restricted to in-frame clones and leaves out a portion. The sample shows some 69,000 clones, approximately 79% of them seen only once. Note on this clone: The antigen remains undetermined.

General study points: Productive rates of about 87% or about 30% were seen for most TCR beta V segments in an earlier analysis. The study put 150 to 200 TCR beta chains on its list as cytomegalovirus-associated.

This CDR3 is 15 amino acids long. V shed 0 bases and J shed 5 bases, with 12 bases lying between them. CDR1 and CDR2 from the germline V gene are KGHSH and LQKENI. The rearrangement links TRBV18 to TRBJ2-3; a weak D match, TRBD2 (7 bases). This TCR derives from a woman aged 30 to 39 in good health and CMV-seronegative. Material for sequencing was PBMCs. The CDR3 loop is CASSPPFGGQDTQYF. For the CDR3, the DNA is TGTGCCAGCTCACCACCGTTCGGGGGGCAAGATACGCAGTATTTT.